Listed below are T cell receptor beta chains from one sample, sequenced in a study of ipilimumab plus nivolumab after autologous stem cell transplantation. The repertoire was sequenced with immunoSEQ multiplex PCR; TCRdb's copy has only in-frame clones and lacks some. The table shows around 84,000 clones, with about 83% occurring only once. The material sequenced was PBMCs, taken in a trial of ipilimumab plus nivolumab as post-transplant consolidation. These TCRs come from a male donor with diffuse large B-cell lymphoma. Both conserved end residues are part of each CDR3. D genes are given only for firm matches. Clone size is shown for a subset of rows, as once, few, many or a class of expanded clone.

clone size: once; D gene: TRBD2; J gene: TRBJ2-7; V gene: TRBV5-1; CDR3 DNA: TGCGCCAGCAGCTTGAGAGGGGGCCCGATGGTAGCGGGGGCGGAGGACGAGCAGTACTTC; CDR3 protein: CASSLRGGPMVAGAEDEQYF
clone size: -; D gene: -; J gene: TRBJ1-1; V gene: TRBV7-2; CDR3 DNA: TGTGCCAGCAGCCGAGGGGGGGAAGCTTTCTTT; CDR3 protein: CASSRGGEAFF
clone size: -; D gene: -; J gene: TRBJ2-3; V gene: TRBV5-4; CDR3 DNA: TGTGCCAGCAGCTTCGGGGGTATCCTTTTTACAGATACGCAGTATTTT; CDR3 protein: CASSFGGILFTDTQYF
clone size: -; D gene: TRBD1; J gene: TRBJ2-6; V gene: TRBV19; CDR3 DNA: TGTGCCAGTAGTTCCCGACAGGGGGCCGTCTCTGGGGCCAACGTCCTGACTTTC; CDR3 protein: CASSSRQGAVSGANVLTF
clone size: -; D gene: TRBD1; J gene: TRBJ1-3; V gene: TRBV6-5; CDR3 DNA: TGTGCCAGCAGCCCCTGGGACAGGGCTGGAAACACCATATATTTT; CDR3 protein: CASSPWDRAGNTIYF
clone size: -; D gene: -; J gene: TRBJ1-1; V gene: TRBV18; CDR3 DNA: TGTGCCAGCTCCCTCGGGGGGGGCACTGAAGCTTTCTTT; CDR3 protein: CASSLGGGTEAFF
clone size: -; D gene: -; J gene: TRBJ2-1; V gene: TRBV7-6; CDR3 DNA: TGTGCCAGCAGCCCGGGGGCGCACCTCTACAATGAGCAGTTCTTC; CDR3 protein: CASSPGAHLYNEQFF
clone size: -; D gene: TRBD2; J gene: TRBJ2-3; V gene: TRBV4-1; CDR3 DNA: TGCGCCAGCAGCCAAACTGGACTAGCGGGGGGGCTGATCACAGATACGCAGTATTTT; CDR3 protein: CASSQTGLAGGLITDTQYF
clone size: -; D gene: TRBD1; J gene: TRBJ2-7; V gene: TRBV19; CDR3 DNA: TGTGCCAGTAGCCACAGGGGAAGGGGCGAGCAGTACTTC; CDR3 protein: CASSHRGRGEQYF
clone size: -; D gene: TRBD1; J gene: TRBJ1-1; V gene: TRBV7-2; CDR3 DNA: TGTGCCAGCAGGCCATCTCCGCAGGGGGGAACTGAAGCTTTCTTT; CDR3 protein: CASRPSPQGGTEAFF
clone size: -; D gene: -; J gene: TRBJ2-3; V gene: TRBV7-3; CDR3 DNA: TGTGCCAGCAGCTTAACAGCTTGGGGTTTAGGAGATACGCAGTATTTT; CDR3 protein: CASSLTAWGLGDTQYF
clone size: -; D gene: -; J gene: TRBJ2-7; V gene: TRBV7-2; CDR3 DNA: TGTGCCAGCAGTTGGGGCAGTAACTACGAGCAGTACTTC; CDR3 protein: CASSWGSNYEQYF
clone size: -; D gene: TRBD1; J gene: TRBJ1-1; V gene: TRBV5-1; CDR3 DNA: TGCGCCAGCAGCTCCGACAGGGTCTACACTGAAGCTTTCTTT; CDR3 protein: CASSSDRVYTEAFF
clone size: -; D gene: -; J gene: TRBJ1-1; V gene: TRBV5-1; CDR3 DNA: TGCGCCAGCAGTTTGGGGGTCGGTGAAGCTTTCTTT; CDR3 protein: CASSLGVGEAFF
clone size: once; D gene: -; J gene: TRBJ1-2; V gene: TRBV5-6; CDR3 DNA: TGTGCCAGCAGCTTGGGGTCGGCCCGTGGCTACACCTTC; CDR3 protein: CASSLGSARGYTF
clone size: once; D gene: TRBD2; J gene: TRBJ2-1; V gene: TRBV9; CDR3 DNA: TGTGCCAGCAGCGGAAGAAGCGGGAGGTCCTACAATGAGCAGTTCTTC; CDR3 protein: CASSGRSGRSYNEQFF
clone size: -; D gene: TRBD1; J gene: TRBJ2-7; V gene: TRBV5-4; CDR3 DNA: TGTGCCAGCAGCTTAGGGACAGCTACAGAGCAGTACTTC; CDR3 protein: CASSLGTATEQYF
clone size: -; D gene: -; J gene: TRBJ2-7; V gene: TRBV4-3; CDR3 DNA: TGCGCCAGCAGCCAAGATAGAGGGACCTACGAGCAGTACTTC; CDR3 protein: CASSQDRGTYEQYF
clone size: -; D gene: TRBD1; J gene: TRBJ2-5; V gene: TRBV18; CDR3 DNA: TGTGCCAGCATGGACAGGGCGGAGGGAGAGACCCAGTACTTC; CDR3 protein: CASMDRAEGETQYF
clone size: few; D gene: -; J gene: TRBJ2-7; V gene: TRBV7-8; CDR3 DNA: TGTGCCAGCAGCCTCGCCTCAGCGTACGAGCAGTACTTC; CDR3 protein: CASSLASAYEQYF
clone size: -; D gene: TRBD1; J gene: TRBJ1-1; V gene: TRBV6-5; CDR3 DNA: TGTGCCAGCAGCAAGGGACAGTATAACACTGAAGCTTTCTTT; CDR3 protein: CASSKGQYNTEAFF
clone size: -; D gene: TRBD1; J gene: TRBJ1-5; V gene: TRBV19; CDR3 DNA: TGTGCCACTCATGCGGGGACAGGGGCGCAATATAGCAATCAGCCCCAGCATTTT; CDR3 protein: CATHAGTGAQYSNQPQHF
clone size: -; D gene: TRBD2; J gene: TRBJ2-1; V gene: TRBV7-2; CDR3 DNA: TGTGCCAGCAGCGACCAGCGGGGGGGGTCGAATGAGCAGTTCTTC; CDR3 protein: CASSDQRGGSNEQFF
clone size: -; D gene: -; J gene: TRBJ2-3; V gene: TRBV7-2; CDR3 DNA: TGTGCCAGCAGCCCGACCGAATTCGGAAGCACAGATACGCAGTATTTT; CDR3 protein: CASSPTEFGSTDTQYF
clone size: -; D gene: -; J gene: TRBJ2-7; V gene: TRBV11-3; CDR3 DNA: TGTGCCAGCAGCTTACATGTGGACGAGCAGTACTTC; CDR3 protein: CASSLHVDEQYF
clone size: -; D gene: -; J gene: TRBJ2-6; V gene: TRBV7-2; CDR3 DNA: TGTGCCAGCAGCTTAGGGCCAAGTGCCAACGTCCTGACTTTC; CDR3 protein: CASSLGPSANVLTF
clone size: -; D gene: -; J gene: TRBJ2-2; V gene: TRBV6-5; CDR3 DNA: TGTGCCAGCAGTCAGAACACCGGGGAGCTGTTTTTT; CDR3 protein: CASSQNTGELFF
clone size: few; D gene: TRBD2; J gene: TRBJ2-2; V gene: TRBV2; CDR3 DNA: TGTGCCAGCAGTGATGCGGGGCTAGCGGGCACCGGGGAGCTGTTTTTT; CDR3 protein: CASSDAGLAGTGELFF
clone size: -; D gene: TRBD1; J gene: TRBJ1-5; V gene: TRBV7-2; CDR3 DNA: TGTGCCAGCAGCCTGACAGGGGGGAGCAATCAGCCCCAGCATTTT; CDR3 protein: CASSLTGGSNQPQHF
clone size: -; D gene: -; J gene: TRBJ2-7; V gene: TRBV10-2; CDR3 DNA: TGCGCCAGCAGTGAGCGAATCGCCTACGAGCAGTACTTC; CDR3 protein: CASSERIAYEQYF
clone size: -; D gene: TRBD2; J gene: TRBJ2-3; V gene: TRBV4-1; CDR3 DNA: TGCGCCAGCAGCCAGGAGAGGTCCGGGGGGGCCCTGGGTACGCAGTATTTT; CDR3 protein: CASSQERSGGALGTQYF
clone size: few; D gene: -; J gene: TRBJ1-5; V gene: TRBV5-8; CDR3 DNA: TGTGCCAGCAGCTTGGGACACCGGACCCAGCCCCAGCATTTT; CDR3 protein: CASSLGHRTQPQHF
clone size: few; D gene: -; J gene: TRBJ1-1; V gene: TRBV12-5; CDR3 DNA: TGTGCTAGTGGTTTGGGACATCTTGAAGCTTTCTTT; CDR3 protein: CASGLGHLEAFF
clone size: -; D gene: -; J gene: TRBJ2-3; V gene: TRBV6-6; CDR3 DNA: TGTGCCGGATCCTTGGGGGGCACAGATACGCAGTATTTT; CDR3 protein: CAGSLGGTDTQYF
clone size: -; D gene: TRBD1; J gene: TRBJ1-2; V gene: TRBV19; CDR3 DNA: TGTGCCAGTAGTGTAAACAGGGGGCCTGGCTACACCTTC; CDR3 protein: CASSVNRGPGYTF
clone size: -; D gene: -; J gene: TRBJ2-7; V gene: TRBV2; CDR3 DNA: TGTGCCAGCAGGGCGGCCGAGCAGTACTTC; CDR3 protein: CASRAAEQYF
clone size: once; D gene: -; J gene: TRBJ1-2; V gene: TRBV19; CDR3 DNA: TGTGCCAGTAGTATTGATCCTAGGGACTATGGCTACACCTTC; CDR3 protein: CASSIDPRDYGYTF
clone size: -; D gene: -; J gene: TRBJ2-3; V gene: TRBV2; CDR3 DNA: TGTGCCAGCAGGGGAAACGGGGATACGCAGTATTTT; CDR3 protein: CASRGNGDTQYF
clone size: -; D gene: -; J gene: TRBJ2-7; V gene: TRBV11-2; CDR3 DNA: TGTGCCAGCAGCTCCTCGGGGACGGCCTACGAGCAGTACTTC; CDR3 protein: CASSSSGTAYEQYF
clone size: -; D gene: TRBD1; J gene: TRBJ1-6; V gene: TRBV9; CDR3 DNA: TGTGCCAGCAGCGGGGACAGGAACTCCTATAATTCACCCCTCCACTTT; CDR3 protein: CASSGDRNSYNSPLHF
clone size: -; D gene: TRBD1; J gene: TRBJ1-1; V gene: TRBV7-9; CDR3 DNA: TGTGCCAGCAGCTTGACAGGGGCTGGTGAAGCTTTCTTT; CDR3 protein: CASSLTGAGEAFF